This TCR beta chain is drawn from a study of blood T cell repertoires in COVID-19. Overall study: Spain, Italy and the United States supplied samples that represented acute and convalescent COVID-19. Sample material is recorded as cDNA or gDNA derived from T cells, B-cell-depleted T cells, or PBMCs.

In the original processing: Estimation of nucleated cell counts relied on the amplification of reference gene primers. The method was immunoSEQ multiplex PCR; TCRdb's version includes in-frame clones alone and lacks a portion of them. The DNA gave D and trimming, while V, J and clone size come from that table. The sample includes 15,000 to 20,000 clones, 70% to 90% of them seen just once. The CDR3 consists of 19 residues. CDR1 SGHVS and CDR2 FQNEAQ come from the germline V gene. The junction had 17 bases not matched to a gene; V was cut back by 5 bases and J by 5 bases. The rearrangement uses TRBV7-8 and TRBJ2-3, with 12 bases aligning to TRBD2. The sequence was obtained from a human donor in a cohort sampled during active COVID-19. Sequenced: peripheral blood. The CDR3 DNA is TGTGCCAGCAGCCCTGAGAGGACTAGCGGGGCCTCGGCCATAGATACGCAGTATTTT. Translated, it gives CASSPERTSGASAIDTQYF.